This TCR beta chain was recorded in a study of control samples from healthy donors and cancer patients (dated by TCRdb to the early 2020s). The cysteine opens and the phenylalanine closes a CDR3 of 11 amino acids. The sequence is cut down to CDR3 DNA, 33 bases in frame from base 1. V was cut back by 6 bases and J by 4 bases, leaving a gap of 6 bases between them. Based on the germline V gene, the CDR1 and CDR2 sequences are SNHLY and FYNNEI. The library was built by means of the immunoSEQ multiplex PCR assay. TCRdb's version of the immuneACCESS table is confined to in-frame rearrangements and falls short of the full clone set. An unresolved V gene accounts for under half of the shortfall where checked; the remainder is of unknown origin. In this sample the table shows just over 20,000 clones, around four fifths of which occur a single time. The top ten clones comprise 23% of the sample. Concerning this clone itself: Its binding antigen is unknown. No quality values exist for individual bases; no much larger clone is one base distant.

The clonotype was recovered from a man aged 55-75 years with colorectal cancer. The sequenced sample was PBMCs. The receptor chain draws on TRBV2 and TRBJ1-1; the D gene is unclear. The nucleotides are TGTGCCAGCAGCTTAGGCACTGAAGCTTTCTTT. Its protein product is CASSLGTEAFF.